These 23 T cell receptor beta chains were sequenced from one sample in a study of human T cells and chemical hapten exposure. In TCRdb, the RACE reads were re-called with MiXCR into one record per CDR3 protein. Of 25,000 to 35,000 distinct CDR3 sequences in the sample, 6.5% to 8.5% were seen once. The time point denotes: healthy volunteer bleed at 2 weeks. It was from unfractionated whole blood that total RNA was extracted. Sequenced material: whole blood. The receptors originated from a human donor in good health. Some clones in this sample may be carry-over from other donors' samples.

The chain couples TRBV5-1 to TRBJ2-7, with 7 positions matching TRBD1. Germline V gene data show CDR1 as SGHRS and CDR2 as YFSETQ. This CDR3 contains 15 residues. The trim removed 0 bases at V and 1 base at J, leaving 4 bases unmatched. The chain's CDR3 is CASSLGTGASYEQYF. The CDR3 coding sequence is TGCGCCAGCAGCTTGGGGACAGGCGCATCCTACGAGCAGTACTTC.

The chain is built from TRBV6-2 or TRBV6-3 and TRBJ1-2; D is perhaps TRBD1 (5 bases). The CDR3 runs to 12 residues. V lost 6 bases to trimming and J lost 4 bases, with 9 bases between them. The germline CDR1 and CDR2 sequences are MNHEY and SVGEGT. In DNA form, the CDR3 reads TGTGCCAGCAGGACCGGGACCTATGGCTACACCTTC. This gives the protein CASRTGTYGYTF.

V and J are TRBV4-1 and TRBJ1-5; 9 nucleotides align to TRBD1. This CDR3 comprises 16 residues. Germline assignment: CDR1 MGHRA and CDR2 YSYEKL. J lost 5 bases, V lost 4 bases, and 9 bases had no gene match. CDR3 protein: CASSRTGTGCDQPQHF. The DNA for the CDR3 is TGCGCCAGCAGCCGGACCGGGACAGGGTGCGATCAGCCCCAGCATTTT.

This clonotype occurred many times. The chain combines TRBV5-1 with TRBJ2-3, with D possibly being TRBD2 (5 bases). V was shortened by 0 bases and J by 5 bases, with 13 bases between the two germline ends. There are 15 residues in the CDR3. Germline CDR1 SGHRS, CDR2 YFSETQ. This chain's CDR3 is CASSLGTAKVDTQYF. The CDR3 DNA reads as TGCGCCAGCAGCTTGGGGACTGCAAAGGTAGATACGCAGTATTTT.

This clonotype was counted only a few times. The chain has TRBV18 and TRBJ1-2, with D perhaps matching TRBD1 (6 bases). Germline V CDR1 and CDR2: KGHSH, LQKENI. Deletions cut 2 bases from V and 12 bases from J, with 13 bases between. CDR3 length: 12 amino acids. CDR3 DNA sequence: TGTGCCAGCTCACCAAAGGGGGACGGCGACACCTTC. It specifies CASSPKGDGDTF.

This clonotype appeared a few times. This chain joins TRBV29-1 and TRBJ2-5; no reliable D call. Trimming left V 7 bases short and J 2 bases short, with 17 bases between. Germline assignment: CDR1 SQVTM and CDR2 ANQGSEA. CDR3 length: 14 amino acids. The CDR3 nucleotides are TGCAGCGCCCTACCCCCGACACATCAAGAGACCCAGTACTTC. This codes for CSALPPTHQETQYF.

This clonotype was recorded at least ten times. This sequence joins TRBV20-1 and TRBJ1-1; a weak D match, TRBD1 (5 bases). In germline, CDR1 is DFQATT, CDR2 SNEGSKA (reference sequence). CDR3 size: 13 residues. CDR3: CTVEQGDSTEAFF. The CDR3 coding sequence is TGCACCGTTGAGCAGGGAGATTCCACTGAAGCTTTCTTT.

This clonotype appeared a few times. The CDR3 protein is CASSLEEASGGRSTDTQYF. In nucleotides, the CDR3 is TGTGCCAGCAGCTTAGAGGAAGCGTCGGGCGGCCGAAGCACAGATACGCAGTATTTT. The chain carries TRBV11-2 and TRBJ2-3; D gene unclear. Trimming stripped 0 bases from V and 0 bases from J, with 19 bases between. The CDR3 has 19 residues. CDR1 and CDR2 from the germline V gene are SGHAT and FQNNGV. The full variable domain, rest sourced from reference TRBV11-2 and TRBJ2-3, is EAGVAQSPRYKIIEKRQSVAFWCNPISGHATLYWYQQILGQGPKLLIQFQNNGVVDDSQLPKDRFSAERLKGVDSTLKIQPAKLEDSAVYLCASSLEEASGGRSTDTQYFGPGTRLTVL.

The CDR3 DNA is TGCGCCAGCAAGGCGGGGGCCTCAGATACGCAGTATTTT. It codes for CASKAGASDTQYF. The rearrangement links TRBV10-1 to TRBJ2-3; a weak D match, TRBD2 (7 bases). The CDR3 is 13 residues long. The V end lost 7 bases, the J end lost 4 bases, and 12 bases lay between the germline ends. The germline V gene encodes CDR1 WNHNN and CDR2 SYGVQD (reference sequence).

The chain has TRBV20-1 and TRBJ2-3; 9 bases line up with TRBD2. This CDR3 region has 19 residues. The junction had 15 bases not matched to a gene; V was cut back by 0 bases and J by 2 bases. Germline values: CDR1 DFQATT, CDR2 SNEGSKA (reference sequence). The CDR3 bases are TGCAGTGCTAGAGATTGGCGGGGGGGCCAGAAACGACTCACAGATACGCAGTATTTT. It yields the protein CSARDWRGGQKRLTDTQYF.

The chain joins TRBV10-3 to TRBJ2-2; TRBD2 matches at 7 bases. CDR3 size: 13 residues. Trimming took 11 bases from V and 4 from J; bases not matched to a gene: 7. Germline-derived CDR1 and CDR2 are ENHRY and SYGVKD. The DNA for the CDR3 is TGTGCCTCCCAGCGGGATCGCACCGGGGAGCTGTTTTTT. Protein: CASQRDRTGELFF.

This chain joins TRBV7-9 and TRBJ2-3, with 7 bases fitting TRBD1. V was clipped by 5 bases and J by 7 bases; unmatched bases: 12. The germline gives CDR1 SEHNR, CDR2 FQNEAQ (reference sequence). This CDR3 has 15 amino acids. CDR3 amino acids: CASSPQGWTVNTQYF. The CDR3 coding sequence is TGTGCCAGCAGCCCACAGGGGTGGACTGTCAATACGCAGTATTTT.

This clonotype was detected many times. The CDR3 is CASSSGLAKNIQYF. The CDR3 DNA sequence: TGTGCCAGCAGTTCGGGACTAGCCAAAAACATTCAGTACTTC. The chain links TRBV28 to TRBJ2-4; maybe TRBD2 (6 bases). The CDR3 covers 14 residues. The V end lost 4 bases, the J end lost 0 bases, and 7 bases lay between the germline ends. Germline-derived CDR1 and CDR2 are MDHEN and SYDVKM.

This clonotype was observed a handful of times. V is TRBV7-2 and J is TRBJ2-5; tentatively, D is TRBD1 or TRBD2 (7 bases each). The CDR3 runs 14 residues. The V end was cut by 6 bases, the J end by 4 bases, with 15 bases between. Germline CDR1 SGHTA, CDR2 FQGNSA. CDR3 amino acids: CASSPRGGVETQYF. The CDR3 DNA sequence: TGTGCCAGCAGTCCCAGGGGGGGTGTAGAGACCCAGTACTTC. Filled out from reference TRBV7-2 and TRBJ2-5, the complete variable domain reads GAGVSQSPSNKVTEKGKDVELRCDPISGHTALYWYRQSLGQGLEFLIYFQGNSAPDKSGLPSDRFSAERTGGSVSTLTIQRTQQEDSAVYLCASSPRGGVETQYFGPGTRLLVL.

Relative to its sample, this clonotype is medium-sized (0.01 to 0.1%). The chain employs TRBV2 and TRBJ2-1, with no clear D. CDR1 and CDR2 (germline): SNHLY, FYNNEI. The length of the CDR3 is 15 residues. V was shortened by 4 bases and J by 0 bases, with 10 bases between the two germline ends. CDR3 nucleotide sequence: TGTGCCAGCAGTGTCGGCGCCAGCTCCTACAATGAGCAGTTCTTC. As protein: CASSVGASSYNEQFF.

By frequency in the sample, this clonotype is medium-sized. The J gene is TRBJ1-1, the V gene TRBV5-1; D is perhaps TRBD1 (5 bases). Germline lookup yields CDR1 SGHRS and CDR2 YFSETQ. The V gene lost 5 bases and the J gene lost 7 bases, with 18 bases spanning the gap. This CDR3 has 14 residues. The CDR3 sequence: CASRGEGVNGEAFF. The CDR3 nucleotides are TGCGCCAGCAGAGGTGAAGGGGTTAACGGTGAAGCTTTCTTT.

This clonotype came up many times. The chain uses TRBV5-6 and TRBJ2-1; TRBD1 might be the D (6 bases). CDR3 length: 16 residues. V was trimmed by 0 bases and J by 4 bases, leaving 14 bases between them. From germline, CDR1 is SGHDT and CDR2 YYEEEE. As DNA, the CDR3 is TGTGCCAGCAGCTTGGATATCAGGGGCTATTACAATGAGCAGTTCTTC. Encoded protein: CASSLDIRGYYNEQFF.

This clonotype was observed once. The chain joins TRBV18 to TRBJ2-1; a weak D match, TRBD1 (8 bases). The CDR3 is 17 amino acids. Trimming stripped 3 bases from V and 7 bases from J, with 22 bases between. Germline-derived CDR1 and CDR2 are KGHSH and LQKENI. CDR3: CASSPEQGGVCLNEQFF. The CDR3 nucleotides read TGTGCCAGCTCACCCGAACAGGGGGGGGTTTGTCTGAATGAGCAGTTCTTC.

Many counts were recorded for this clonotype. The chain carries TRBV6-5 and TRBJ2-5, with D maybe TRBD1 (5 bases). The germline V and J ends were trimmed by 0 bases and 1 base, with 9 bases remaining between them. Germline CDR1 reads MNHEY; CDR2 reads SVGAGI. This CDR3 is built from 15 residues. CDR3 loop: CASSYSKGSQETQYF. The CDR3 nucleotides are TGTGCCAGCAGTTACTCGAAGGGGTCCCAAGAGACCCAGTACTTC.

Only a few counts were recorded for this clonotype. The J gene is TRBJ2-2, the V gene TRBV7-2; TRBD1 might be the D (5 bases). CDR1 and CDR2 from the germline V gene are SGHTA and FQGNSA. V was shortened by 5 bases and J by 0 bases, with 13 bases between the two germline ends. The CDR3 extends over 16 amino acids. In nucleotides, the CDR3 is TGTGCCAGCAGCCTCATGGACACCTCGAACACCGGGGAGCTGTTTTTT. This encodes CASSLMDTSNTGELFF.

The table lists this clonotype with a few counts. The CDR3 DNA sequence: TGTGCCAGCAGCCACATCTCTAGCGGGCCAGATACGCAGTATTTT. Translating gives CASSHISSGPDTQYF. This chain links TRBV7-2 with TRBJ2-3; 8 nucleotides agree with TRBD2. This CDR3 spans 15 amino acids. Germline V CDR1 and CDR2: SGHTA, FQGNSA. Trimming cost V 5 bases and J 4 bases; bases outside gene matches: 8.

This clonotype was seen many times. The gene calls are TRBV19 and TRBJ2-1; no clear D. The CDR3 is 15 residues long. V lost 3 bases to trimming and J lost 5 bases, with 14 bases between them. Looked up from germline, CDR1 is LNHDA and CDR2 is SQIVND (reference sequence). The CDR3 bases are TGTGCCAGTAGTATTCCAGGTTTGACACACAATGAGCAGTTCTTC. This sequence encodes CASSIPGLTHNEQFF.

This clonotype was seen repeatedly, ten times or more. The chain's CDR3 is CASSVGTDTQYF. In DNA, the CDR3 is TGTGCCAGCAGTGTAGGCACAGATACGCAGTATTTT. This rearrangement joins TRBV2 to TRBJ2-3; no definite D call. V was cut by 4 bases and J by 1 base, with 3 bases left in between. The CDR3 is 12 residues long. The germline gives CDR1 SNHLY, CDR2 FYNNEI.